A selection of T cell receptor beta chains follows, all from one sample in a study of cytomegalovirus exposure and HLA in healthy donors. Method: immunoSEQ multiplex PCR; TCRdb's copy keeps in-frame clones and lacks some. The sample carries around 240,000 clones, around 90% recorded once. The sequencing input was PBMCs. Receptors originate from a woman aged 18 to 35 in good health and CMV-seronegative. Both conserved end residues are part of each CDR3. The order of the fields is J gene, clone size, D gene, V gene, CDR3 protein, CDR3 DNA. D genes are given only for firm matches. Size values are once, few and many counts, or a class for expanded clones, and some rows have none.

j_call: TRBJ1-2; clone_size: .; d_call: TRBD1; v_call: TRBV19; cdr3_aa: CASSTRDRPSYGYTF; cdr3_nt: TGTGCCAGTAGTACAAGGGACAGGCCAAGCTATGGCTACACCTTC
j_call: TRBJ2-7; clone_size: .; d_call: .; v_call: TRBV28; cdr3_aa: CAIKGPEYEQYF; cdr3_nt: TGTGCCATAAAAGGCCCGGAGTACGAGCAGTACTTC
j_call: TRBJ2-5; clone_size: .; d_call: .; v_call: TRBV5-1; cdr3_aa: CASSLEGRVQRHQETQYF; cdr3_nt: TGCGCCAGCAGCTTAGAGGGCCGGGTGCAAAGGCACCAAGAGACCCAGTACTTC
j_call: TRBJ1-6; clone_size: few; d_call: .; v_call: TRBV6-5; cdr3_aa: CASSSLPGNSPLHF; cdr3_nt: TGTGCCAGCAGTTCCCTACCTGGTAATTCACCCCTCCACTTT
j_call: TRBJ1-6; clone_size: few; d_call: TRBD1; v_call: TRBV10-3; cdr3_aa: CAISGGQAYNSPLHF; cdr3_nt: TGTGCCATCAGTGGGGGACAGGCATATAATTCACCCCTCCACTTT
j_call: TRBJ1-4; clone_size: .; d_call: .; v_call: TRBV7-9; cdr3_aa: CASSPRVADEKLFF; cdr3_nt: TGTGCCAGCAGTCCGAGGGTGGCGGATGAAAAACTGTTTTTT
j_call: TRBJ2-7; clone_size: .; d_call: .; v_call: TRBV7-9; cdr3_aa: CASSFRDSRYEQYF; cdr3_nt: TGTGCCAGCAGCTTCCGGGACTCGCGCTACGAGCAGTACTTC
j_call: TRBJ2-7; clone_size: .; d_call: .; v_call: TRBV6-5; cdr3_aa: CASSPRGLYEQYF; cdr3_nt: TGTGCCAGCAGCCCCAGGGGTCTCTACGAGCAGTACTTC
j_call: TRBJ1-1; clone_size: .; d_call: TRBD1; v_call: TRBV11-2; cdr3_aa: CASSWVVWTGNTEAFF; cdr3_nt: TGTGCCAGCAGCTGGGTAGTCTGGACAGGGAACACTGAAGCTTTCTTT
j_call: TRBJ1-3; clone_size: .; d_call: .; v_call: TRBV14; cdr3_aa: CASSHYLQAYRSGNTIYF; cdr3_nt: TGTGCCAGCAGCCATTACCTGCAGGCCTACCGCTCTGGAAACACCATATATTTT
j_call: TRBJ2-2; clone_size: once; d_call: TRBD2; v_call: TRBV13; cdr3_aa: CASSRPGRGVTGELFF; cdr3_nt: TGTGCCAGCAGCCGTCCGGGGCGGGGGGTCACCGGGGAGCTGTTTTTT
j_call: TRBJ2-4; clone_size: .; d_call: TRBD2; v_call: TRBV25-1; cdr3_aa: CASRGEGDQYF; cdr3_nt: TGTGCCAGCAGGGGGGAGGGAGATCAGTACTTC
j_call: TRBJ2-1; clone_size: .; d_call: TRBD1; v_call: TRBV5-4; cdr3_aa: CASSHTGTGVLIYEQFF; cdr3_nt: TGTGCCAGCAGTCATACCGGGACAGGGGTCCTAATCTATGAGCAGTTCTTC
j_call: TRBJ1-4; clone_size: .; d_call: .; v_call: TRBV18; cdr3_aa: CASSTTGATNEKLFF; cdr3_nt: TGTGCCAGCTCAACCACGGGAGCAACTAATGAAAAACTGTTTTTT
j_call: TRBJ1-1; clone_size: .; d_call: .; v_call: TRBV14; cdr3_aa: CASSQDVGNTEAFF; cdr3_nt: TGTGCCAGCAGCCAAGATGTGGGCAACACTGAAGCTTTCTTT
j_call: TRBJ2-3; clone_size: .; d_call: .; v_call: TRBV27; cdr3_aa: CASSTALRGGLPVTDTQYF; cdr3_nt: TGTGCCAGCAGTACCGCTCTACGCGGGGGCCTTCCCGTCACAGATACGCAGTATTTT
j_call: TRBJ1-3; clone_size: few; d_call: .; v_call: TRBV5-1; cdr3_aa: CASSPGVAGNTIYF; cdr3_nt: TGCGCCAGCAGCCCAGGGGTAGCAGGAAACACCATATATTTT
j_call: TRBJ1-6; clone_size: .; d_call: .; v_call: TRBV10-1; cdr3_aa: CASSESSGGNSPLHF; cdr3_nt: TGCGCCAGCAGTGAGTCCAGTGGGGGGAATTCACCCCTCCACTTT
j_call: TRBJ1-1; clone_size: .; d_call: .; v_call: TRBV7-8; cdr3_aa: CASSLVPQAGTNTEAFF; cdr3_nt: TGTGCCAGCAGCTTAGTTCCCCAAGCGGGGACGAACACTGAAGCTTTCTTT
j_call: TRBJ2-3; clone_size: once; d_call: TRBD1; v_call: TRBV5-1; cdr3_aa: CASSLGQGSTDTQYF; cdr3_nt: TGCGCCAGCAGCTTGGGACAGGGAAGCACAGATACGCAGTATTTT
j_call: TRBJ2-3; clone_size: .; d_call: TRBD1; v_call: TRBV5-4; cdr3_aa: CASSIFVGGGTDTQYF; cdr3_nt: TGTGCCAGCAGCATCTTTGTAGGGGGCGGGACAGATACGCAGTATTTT
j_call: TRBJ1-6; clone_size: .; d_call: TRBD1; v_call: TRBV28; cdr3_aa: CASSPSRGRYNSPLHF; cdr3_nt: TGTGCCAGCAGTCCATCCAGGGGGCGTTATAATTCACCCCTCCACTTT